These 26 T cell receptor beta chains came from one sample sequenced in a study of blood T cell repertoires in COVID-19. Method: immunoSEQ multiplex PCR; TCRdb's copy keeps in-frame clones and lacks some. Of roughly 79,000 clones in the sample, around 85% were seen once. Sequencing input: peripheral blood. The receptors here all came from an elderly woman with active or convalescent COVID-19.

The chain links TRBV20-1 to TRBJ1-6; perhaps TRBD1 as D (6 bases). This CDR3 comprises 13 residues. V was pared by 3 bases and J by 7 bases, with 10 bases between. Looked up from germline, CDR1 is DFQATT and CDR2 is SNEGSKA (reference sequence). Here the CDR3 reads CSASRTANSPLHF. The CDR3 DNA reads TGCAGTGCTAGTAGGACAGCCAATTCACCCCTCCACTTT.

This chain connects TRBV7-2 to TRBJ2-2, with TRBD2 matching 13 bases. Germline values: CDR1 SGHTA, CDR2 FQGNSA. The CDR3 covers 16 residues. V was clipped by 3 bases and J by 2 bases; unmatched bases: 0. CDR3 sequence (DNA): TGTGCCAGCAGCTTGGGACTAGCGGGAAACACCGGGGAGCTGTTTTTT. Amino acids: CASSLGLAGNTGELFF. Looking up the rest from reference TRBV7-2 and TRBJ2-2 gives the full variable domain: GAGVSQSPSNKVTEKGKDVELRCDPISGHTALYWYRQSLGQGLEFLIYFQGNSAPDKSGLPSDRFSAERTGGSVSTLTIQRTQQEDSAVYLCASSLGLAGNTGELFFGEGSRLTVL.

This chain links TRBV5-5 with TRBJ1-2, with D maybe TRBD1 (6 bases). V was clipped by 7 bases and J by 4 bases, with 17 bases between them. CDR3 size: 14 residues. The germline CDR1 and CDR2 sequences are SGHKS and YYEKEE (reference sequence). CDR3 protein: CASLPPTGPYGYTF. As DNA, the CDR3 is TGTGCCAGCCTACCACCGACAGGACCCTATGGCTACACCTTC.

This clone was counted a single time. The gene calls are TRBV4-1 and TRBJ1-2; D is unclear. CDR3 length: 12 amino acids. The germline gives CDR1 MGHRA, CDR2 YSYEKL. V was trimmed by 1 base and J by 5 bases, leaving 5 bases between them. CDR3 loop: CASSQVAYGYTF. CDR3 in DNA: TGCGCCAGCAGCCAAGTGGCTTATGGCTACACCTTC.

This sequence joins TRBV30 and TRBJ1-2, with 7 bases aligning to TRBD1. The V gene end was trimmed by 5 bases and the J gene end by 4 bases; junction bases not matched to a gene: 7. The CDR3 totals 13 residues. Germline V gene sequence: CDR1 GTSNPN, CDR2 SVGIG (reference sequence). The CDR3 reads CAWYGTEIYGYTF. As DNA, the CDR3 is TGTGCCTGGTACGGGACAGAGATCTATGGCTACACCTTC.

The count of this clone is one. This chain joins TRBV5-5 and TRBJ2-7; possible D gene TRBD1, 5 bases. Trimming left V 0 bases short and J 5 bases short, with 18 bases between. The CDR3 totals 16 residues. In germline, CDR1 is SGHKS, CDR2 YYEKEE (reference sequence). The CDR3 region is CASSLASGKGLHEQYF. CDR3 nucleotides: TGTGCCAGCAGCTTGGCCTCAGGGAAGGGCCTACACGAGCAGTACTTC.

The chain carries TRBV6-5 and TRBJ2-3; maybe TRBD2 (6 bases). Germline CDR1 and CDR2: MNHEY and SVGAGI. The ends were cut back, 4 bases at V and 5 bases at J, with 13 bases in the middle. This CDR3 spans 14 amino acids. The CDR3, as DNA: TGTGCCAGCAGTTTCACGGGAGTTATAGATACGCAGTATTTT. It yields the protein CASSFTGVIDTQYF.

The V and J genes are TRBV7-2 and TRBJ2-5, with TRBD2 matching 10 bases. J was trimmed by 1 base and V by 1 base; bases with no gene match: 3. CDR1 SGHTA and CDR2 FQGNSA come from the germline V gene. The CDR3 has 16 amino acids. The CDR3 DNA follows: TGTGCCAGCAGCTTAGGGGCTAGCGGGGGCCAAGAGACCCAGTACTTC. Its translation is CASSLGASGGQETQYF.

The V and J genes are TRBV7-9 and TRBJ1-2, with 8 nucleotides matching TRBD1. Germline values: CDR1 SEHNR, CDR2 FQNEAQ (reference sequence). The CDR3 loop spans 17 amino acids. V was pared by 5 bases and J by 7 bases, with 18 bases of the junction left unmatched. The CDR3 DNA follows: TGTGCCAGCAGCCAAGGAGGCGGCAGGGGGCGCTCGGGTGGCTACACCTTC. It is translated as CASSQGGGRGRSGGYTF.

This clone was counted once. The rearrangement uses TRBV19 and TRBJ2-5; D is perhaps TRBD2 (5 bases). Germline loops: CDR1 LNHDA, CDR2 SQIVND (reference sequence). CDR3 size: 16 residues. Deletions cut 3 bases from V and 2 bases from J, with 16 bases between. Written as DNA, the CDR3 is TGTGCCAGTAGTATGGGAGCAGGAAGGAGGCAAGAGACCCAGTACTTC. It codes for CASSMGAGRRQETQYF. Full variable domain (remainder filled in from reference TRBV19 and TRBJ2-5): DGGITQSPKYLFRKEGQNVTLSCEQNLNHDAMYWYRQDPGQGLRLIYYSQIVNDFQKGDIAEGYSVSREKKESFPLTVTSAQKNPTAFYLCASSMGAGRRQETQYFGPGTRLLVL.

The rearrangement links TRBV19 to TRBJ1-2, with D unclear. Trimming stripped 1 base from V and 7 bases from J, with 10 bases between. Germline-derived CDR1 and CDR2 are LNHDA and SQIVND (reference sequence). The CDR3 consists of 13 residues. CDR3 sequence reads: CASSIGRTLGYTF. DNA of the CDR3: TGTGCCAGTAGTATAGGGCGGACTCTTGGCTACACCTTC.

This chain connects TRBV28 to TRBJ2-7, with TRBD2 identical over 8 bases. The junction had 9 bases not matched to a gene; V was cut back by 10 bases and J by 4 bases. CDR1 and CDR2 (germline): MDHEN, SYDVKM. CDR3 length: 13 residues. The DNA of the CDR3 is TGTGCCACCTTTAGCGGGGTCGTTTACGAGCAGTACTTC. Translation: CATFSGVVYEQYF.

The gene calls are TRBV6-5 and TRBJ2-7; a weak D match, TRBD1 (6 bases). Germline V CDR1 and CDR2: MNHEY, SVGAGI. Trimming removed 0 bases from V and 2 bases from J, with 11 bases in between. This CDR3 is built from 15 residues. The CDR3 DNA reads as TGTGCCAGCAGTTACTCGTTGGGACAAACCTACGAGCAGTACTTC. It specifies CASSYSLGQTYEQYF.

CDR3 DNA sequence: TGTGCCAGCTCACCAGGAGCCACACCCCTCCACTTT. This sequence encodes CASSPGATPLHF. The V call is TRBV18, the J call TRBJ1-6; D unclear. Per germline, CDR1 KGHSH and CDR2 LQKENI. V gave up 2 bases and J gave up 11 bases, with 7 bases separating them. The CDR3 spans 12 residues.

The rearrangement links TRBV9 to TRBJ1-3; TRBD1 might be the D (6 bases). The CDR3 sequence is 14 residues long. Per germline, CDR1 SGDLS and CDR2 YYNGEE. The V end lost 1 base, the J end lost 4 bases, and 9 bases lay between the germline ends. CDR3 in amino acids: CASSVSGVGNTIYF. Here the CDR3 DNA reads TGTGCCAGCAGCGTATCAGGGGTCGGAAACACCATATATTTT.

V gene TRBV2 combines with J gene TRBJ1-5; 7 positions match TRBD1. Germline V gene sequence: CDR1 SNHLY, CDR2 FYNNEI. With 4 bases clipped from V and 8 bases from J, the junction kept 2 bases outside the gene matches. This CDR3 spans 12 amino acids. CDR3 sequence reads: CASSVTGEPQHF. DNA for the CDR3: TGTGCCAGCAGTGTAACAGGGGAGCCCCAGCATTTT.

DNA of the CDR3: TGCGCCAGCAGTCCCCCCGTGGCTAGTTTCCCGTATTTT. It encodes CASSPPVASFPYF. The J gene is TRBJ2-3, the V gene TRBV10-2; D gene ambiguous. The length of the CDR3 is 13 residues. V was cut by 5 bases and J by 14 bases, with 20 bases left in between. Germline CDR1 is WSHSY and CDR2 is SAAADI.

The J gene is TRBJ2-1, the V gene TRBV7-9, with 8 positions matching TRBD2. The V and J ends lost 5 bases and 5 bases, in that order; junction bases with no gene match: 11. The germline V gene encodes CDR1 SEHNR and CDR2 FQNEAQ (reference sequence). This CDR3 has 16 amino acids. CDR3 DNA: TGTGCCAGCAGCCCGAGCAGCGGGAGCTTCAACAATGAGCAGTTCTTC. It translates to CASSPSSGSFNNEQFF.

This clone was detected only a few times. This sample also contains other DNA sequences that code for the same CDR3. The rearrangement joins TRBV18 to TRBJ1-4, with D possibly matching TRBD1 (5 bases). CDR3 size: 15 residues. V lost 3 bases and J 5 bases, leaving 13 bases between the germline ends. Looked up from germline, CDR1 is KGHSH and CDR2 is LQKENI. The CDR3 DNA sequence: TGTGCCAGCTCACCCGCGGGACGGGGGAATGAAAAACTGTTTTTT. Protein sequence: CASSPAGRGNEKLFF.

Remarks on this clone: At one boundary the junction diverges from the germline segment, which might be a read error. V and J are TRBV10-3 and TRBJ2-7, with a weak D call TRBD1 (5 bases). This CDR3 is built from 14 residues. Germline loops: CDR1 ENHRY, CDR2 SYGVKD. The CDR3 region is CATSQGDRSYEQYF. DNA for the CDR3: TGTGCCACCAGTCAAGGGGATCGATCCTACGAGCAGTACTTC.

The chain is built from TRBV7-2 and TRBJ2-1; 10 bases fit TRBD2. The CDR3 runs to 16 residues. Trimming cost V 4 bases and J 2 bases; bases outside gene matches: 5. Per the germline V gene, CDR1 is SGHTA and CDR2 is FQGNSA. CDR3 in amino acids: CASSSESGRAYNEQFF. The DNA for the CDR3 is TGTGCCAGCAGCTCAGAGAGCGGGAGGGCCTACAATGAGCAGTTCTTC.

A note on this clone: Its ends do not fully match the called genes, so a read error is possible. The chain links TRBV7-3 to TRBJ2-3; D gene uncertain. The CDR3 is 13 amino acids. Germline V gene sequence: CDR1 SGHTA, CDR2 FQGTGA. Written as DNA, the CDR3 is TGTGCCAGCAGCTTAATCAGCGCTGATACGCAGTACTTT. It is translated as CASSLISADTQYF.

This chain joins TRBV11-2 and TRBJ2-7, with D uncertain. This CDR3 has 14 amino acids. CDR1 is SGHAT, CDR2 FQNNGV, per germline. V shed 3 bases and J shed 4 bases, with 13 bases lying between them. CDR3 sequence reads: CASSFLGGSYEQYF. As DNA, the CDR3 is TGTGCCAGCAGCTTCCTAGGCGGATCATACGAGCAGTACTTC. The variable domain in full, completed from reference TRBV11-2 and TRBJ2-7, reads EAGVAQSPRYKIIEKRQSVAFWCNPISGHATLYWYQQILGQGPKLLIQFQNNGVVDDSQLPKDRFSAERLKGVDSTLKIQPAKLEDSAVYLCASSFLGGSYEQYFGPGTRLTVT.

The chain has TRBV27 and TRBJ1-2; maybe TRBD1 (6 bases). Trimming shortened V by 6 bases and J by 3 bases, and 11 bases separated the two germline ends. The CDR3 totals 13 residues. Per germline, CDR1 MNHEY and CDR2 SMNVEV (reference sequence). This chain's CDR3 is CASRKQGDYGYTF. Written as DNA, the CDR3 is TGTGCCAGCAGGAAACAGGGTGACTATGGCTACACCTTC.

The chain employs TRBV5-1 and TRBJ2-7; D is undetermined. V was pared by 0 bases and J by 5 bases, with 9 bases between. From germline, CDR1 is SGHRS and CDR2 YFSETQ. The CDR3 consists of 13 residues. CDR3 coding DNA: TGCGCCAGCAGCTTGGCAGGCAGCCACGAGCAGTACTTC. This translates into CASSLAGSHEQYF.

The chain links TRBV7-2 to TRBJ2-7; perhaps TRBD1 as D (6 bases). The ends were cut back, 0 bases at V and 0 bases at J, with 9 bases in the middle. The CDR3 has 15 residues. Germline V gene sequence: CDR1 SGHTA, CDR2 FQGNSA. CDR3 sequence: CASSLARTASYEQYF. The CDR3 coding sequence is TGTGCCAGCAGCTTAGCTCGGACAGCCTCCTACGAGCAGTACTTC.